These 14 T cell receptor beta chains came from one sample sequenced in a study of blood T cell repertoires in COVID-19. This table comes from immunoSEQ multiplex PCR, and its TCRdb copy is limited to in-frame clones, with some not included. Of about 240,000 clones detected, roughly four fifths appear once; the ten largest clones hold about 3.6%. The source material was PBMCs or T cells enriched from blood (not recorded which). These TCRs come from a woman aged 40 to 49 who had been exposed to COVID-19.

V is TRBV2 and J is TRBJ2-7; 11 nucleotides match TRBD1. This CDR3 comprises 15 residues. The V gene's germline CDR1 is SNHLY and CDR2 FYNNEI. J gave up 3 bases and V 1 base, and 2 bases lay outside the gene matches. The CDR3 DNA reads as TGTGCCAGCAGTGAAGGGACAGGGGGCGTCTACGAGCAGTACTTC. Translated, it gives CASSEGTGGVYEQYF.

The chain carries TRBV6-2 or TRBV6-3 and TRBJ2-3; D is unclear. V lost 0 bases to trimming and J lost 2 bases, with 9 bases between them. Germline lookup yields CDR1 MNHEY and CDR2 SVGEGT. CDR3 length equals 15 residues. The CDR3 here is CASSYSSYPTDTQYF. CDR3 bases: TGTGCCAGCAGTTACTCGAGCTACCCCACAGATACGCAGTATTTT.

The chain couples TRBV9 to TRBJ2-2; TRBD1 matches 7 bases. J gave up 5 bases and V 4 bases, and 8 bases lay outside the gene matches. The germline gives CDR1 SGDLS, CDR2 YYNGEE. The CDR3 extends over 15 amino acids. The CDR3 DNA follows: TGTGCCAGCAGCACACAGGGGTTTCGAACCGGGGAGCTGTTTTTT. Protein: CASSTQGFRTGELFF.

This clone was seen only a few times. CDR3 bases: TGCAGCGTTGAAGATAACCTAGAAGCTTTCTTT. This sequence encodes CSVEDNLEAFF. The V gene is TRBV29-1, the J gene TRBJ1-1; no firm D call. CDR1 is SQVTM, CDR2 ANQGSEA, per germline. V lost 0 bases and J 8 bases, leaving 7 bases between the germline ends. CDR3 length: 11 residues.

The chain uses TRBV20-1 and TRBJ1-4; the D gene is possibly TRBD1 (5 bases). Germline V lookup: CDR1 DFQATT, CDR2 SNEGSKA (reference sequence). V was cut by 3 bases and J by 3 bases, with 11 bases left in between. CDR3 length equals 14 residues. CDR3 sequence: CSASRGGANEKLFF. Written as DNA, the CDR3 is TGCAGTGCTAGTCGGGGGGGGGCTAATGAAAAACTGTTTTTT.

CDR3 in DNA: TGTGCCAGCAGCTTAACAGTCTCACCCCTCCACTTT. It is translated as CASSLTVSPLHF. This rearrangement joins TRBV7-2 to TRBJ1-6; no firm D call. The CDR3 runs to 12 residues. Trimming removed 2 bases from V and 10 bases from J, with 6 bases in between. Germline loops: CDR1 SGHTA, CDR2 FQGNSA.

The chain recombines TRBV7-9 with TRBJ2-1; 10 nucleotides line up with TRBD2. The CDR3 has 15 residues. In germline, CDR1 is SEHNR, CDR2 FQNEAQ (reference sequence). V was clipped by 5 bases and J by 2 bases; unmatched bases: 3. The DNA for the CDR3 is TGTGCCAGCAGCACTAGCGGGGTGACCTACAATGAGCAGTTCTTC. It codes for CASSTSGVTYNEQFF.

There are many counts of this clone. The chain joins TRBV19 to TRBJ2-3; possible D gene TRBD1, 6 bases. V dropped 3 bases and J dropped 1 base, with 14 bases sitting between them. Looked up from germline, CDR1 is LNHDA and CDR2 is SQIVND (reference sequence). This CDR3 contains 16 residues. The CDR3 loop is CASSIAGRGRTDTQYF. The CDR3 DNA reads as TGTGCCAGTAGTATCGCCGGCAGGGGACGCACAGATACGCAGTATTTT.

This sequence joins TRBV25-1 and TRBJ1-1, with a weak D call TRBD1 (5 bases). Germline CDR1 is MGHDK and CDR2 is SYGVNS. V lost 7 bases to trimming and J lost 4 bases, with 16 bases between them. CDR3 size: 14 residues. The CDR3 DNA sequence: TGTGCCAGCACCCGAAGGGGAGGCGGCACTGAAGCTTTCTTT. This translates into CASTRRGGGTEAFF.

The rearrangement links TRBV29-1 to TRBJ2-1; 10 bases agree with TRBD2. Looked up from germline, CDR1 is SQVTM and CDR2 is ANQGSEA. This CDR3 contains 14 residues. V dropped 4 bases and J dropped 4; count of bases not matched to a gene: 4. CDR3 residues: CSVALLAGYNEQFF. The CDR3 nucleotides are TGCAGCGTTGCCCTACTAGCGGGGTACAATGAGCAGTTCTTC.

The chain uses TRBV2 and TRBJ1-4; unclear D gene. CDR1 and CDR2 from the germline V gene are SNHLY and FYNNEI. The length of the CDR3 is 14 residues. The V end lost 4 bases, the J end lost 0 bases, and 6 bases lay between the germline ends. The chain's CDR3 is CASSAGATNEKLFF. CDR3 nucleotides: TGTGCCAGCAGTGCGGGAGCAACTAATGAAAAACTGTTTTTT.

CDR3 region: CASSPNRAGNTIYF. The CDR3 DNA is TGTGCCAGCAGCCCCAACAGGGCTGGAAACACCATATATTTT. J is TRBJ1-3 and V is TRBV3-1 (or the pseudogene TRBV3-2); D is possibly TRBD1 (6 bases). The germline gives CDR1 LGHDT, CDR2 YNNKEL (reference sequence). Trimming shortened V by 4 bases and J by 2 bases, and 9 bases separated the two germline ends. There are 14 residues in the CDR3.

V is TRBV11-2 and J is TRBJ1-1; 10 positions agree with TRBD1. The CDR3 has 16 residues. V shed 0 bases, J shed 5 bases, and the junction held 6 bases outside the gene matches. Per germline, CDR1 SGHAT and CDR2 FQNNGV. CDR3 loop: CASSLEGGQGWTEAFF. In nucleotides, the CDR3 is TGTGCCAGCAGCTTAGAGGGGGGACAGGGGTGGACTGAAGCTTTCTTT.

This chain joins TRBV30 and TRBJ1-4; weak D call: TRBD1 (6 bases). Looked up from germline, CDR1 is GTSNPN and CDR2 is SVGIG (reference sequence). The CDR3 has 13 amino acids. V was trimmed by 0 bases and J by 5 bases, leaving 7 bases between them. In DNA, the CDR3 is TGTGCCTGGAGTGTGCAGGGGAATGAAAAACTGTTTTTT. Translating it yields CAWSVQGNEKLFF.